This TCR beta chain was identified during a study of blood T cell repertoires in COVID-19. The germline CDR1 and CDR2 sequences are MNHNY and SVGAGI (reference sequence). Deletions cut 0 bases from V and 1 base from J, with 6 bases between. CDR3 size: 15 residues. Per the authors' pipeline: Reference gene primer amplification yielded estimated nucleated cell counts. Sequenced by immunoSEQ multiplex PCR; TCRdb stores in-frame clones only, minus some. V, J and clone size were drawn from that table, and D and trimming were deduced from the DNA. The repertoire holds tens of thousands of clones, around 93% seen once, with 3.1% in the top ten.

The sample consisted of peripheral blood. The source of this sequence is a man in his fifties or sixties with acute or convalescent COVID-19. The V and J genes are TRBV6-6 and TRBJ2-2, with a weak D call TRBD2 (5 bases). CDR3 in amino acids: CASSYSAGNTGELFF. CDR3 DNA: TGTGCCAGCAGTTACTCGGCGGGGAACACCGGGGAGCTGTTTTTT.